The 15 T cell receptor beta chains given below trace back to one sample, sequenced in a study of blood T cell repertoires in COVID-19. Using immunoSEQ multiplex PCR, the repertoire was profiled, and TCRdb retains in-frame clones only, with some absent. Here the sample spans more than 110,000 clones, about 84% being singletons. The sequenced material came from peripheral blood. The source of these receptors is a human donor in a cohort sampled during active COVID-19.

About this clone: A junction boundary mismatches the germline segment, possibly from a read error. CDR3 in amino acids: CASSVEVAGGQGTQYF. CDR3 nucleotides: TGTGCCAGCAGCGTAGAGGTAGCGGGGGGGCAAGGGACCCAGTACTTC. J is TRBJ2-5 and V is TRBV9; TRBD2 matches 11 bases. Germline CDR1 SGDLS, CDR2 YYNGEE. The CDR3 length is 16 residues.

The CDR3 DNA sequence: TGTGCCAGCAGCCAAGTGCAGAATCTAGCGGGGACGTCAGATACGCAGTATTTT. Translated: CASSQVQNLAGTSDTQYF. The chain employs TRBV3-1 (or the pseudogene TRBV3-2) and TRBJ2-3; TRBD2 matches 9 bases. The CDR3 spans 18 residues. The J segment lost 4 bases and the V segment lost 1 base, leaving 12 bases of the junction unmatched. Looked up from germline, CDR1 is LGHDT and CDR2 is YNNKEL (reference sequence).

The rearrangement links TRBV9 to TRBJ1-6; possibly TRBD1 for D (5 bases). The CDR3 length is 13 residues. CDR1 is SGDLS, CDR2 YYNGEE, per germline. V was pared by 2 bases and J by 10 bases, with 10 bases between. The DNA of the CDR3 is TGTGCCAGCAGCGTCAGGGCGGAATCACCCCTCCACTTT. It encodes CASSVRAESPLHF.

The rearrangement links TRBV11-1 to TRBJ1-2; no reliable D call. CDR3 length equals 15 residues. Germline V lookup: CDR1 SGHAT, CDR2 FQDESV (reference sequence). Deletions cut 1 base from V and 2 bases from J, with 11 bases between. CDR3 amino acids: CASSLEGSGNYGYTF. The CDR3 bases are TGTGCCAGCAGCTTAGAGGGCAGCGGGAACTATGGCTACACCTTC.

This sequence joins TRBV15 and TRBJ1-1; 10 nucleotides line up with TRBD1. The CDR3 runs 15 residues. The junction had 3 bases not matched to a gene; V was cut back by 1 base and J by 4 bases. Germline-derived CDR1 and CDR2 are LNHNV and YYDKDF (reference sequence). DNA of the CDR3: TGTGCCACCAGCAGAGCCGGGACAGGGGCCACTGAAGCTTTCTTT. This codes for CATSRAGTGATEAFF.

The chain combines TRBV6-2 or TRBV6-3 with TRBJ1-1; 7 nucleotides align to TRBD1. With 2 bases clipped from V and 4 bases from J, the junction kept 7 bases outside the gene matches. This CDR3 contains 15 residues. Germline CDR1 is MNHEY and CDR2 is SVGEGT. The CDR3 nucleotides are TGTGCCAGCAGTTACGACGAGGGGGCGGGCACTGAAGCTTTCTTT. Its translation: CASSYDEGAGTEAFF.

The rearrangement uses TRBV6-5 and TRBJ1-2; 8 bases line up with TRBD1. With V trimmed by 5 bases and J by 4 bases, 9 bases remained unmatched. Germline CDR1 and CDR2: MNHEY and SVGAGI. There are 15 residues in the CDR3. For the CDR3, the DNA is TGTGCCAGCAGTCCCGACAGGGGACGTGGCTATGGCTACACCTTC. Its protein product is CASSPDRGRGYGYTF.

The chain links TRBV19 to TRBJ2-1; D not resolved. Germline-derived CDR1 and CDR2 are LNHDA and SQIVND (reference sequence). The V gene lost 10 bases and the J gene lost 0 bases, with 7 bases spanning the gap. The CDR3 extends over 12 amino acids. CDR3 loop: CATTASYNEQFF. The CDR3 coding sequence is TGTGCCACCACTGCCTCCTACAATGAGCAGTTCTTC.

The V call is TRBV7-3, the J call TRBJ2-3; TRBD2 might be the D (7 bases). CDR1 SGHTA and CDR2 FQGTGA come from the germline V gene. V lost 4 bases and J lost 5, with 16 bases in between. The CDR3 is 15 amino acids. This CDR3 is CASSSTAGAVDTQYF. The CDR3 nucleotides are TGTGCCAGCAGCTCCACTGCGGGGGCGGTAGATACGCAGTATTTT. Full variable domain (rest looked up from reference TRBV7-3 and TRBJ2-3): GAGVSQTPSNKVTEKGKYVELRCDPISGHTALYWYRQSLGQGPEFLIYFQGTGAADDSGLPNDRFFAVRPEGSVSTLKIQRTERGDSAVYLCASSSTAGAVDTQYFGPGTRLTVL.

This rearrangement joins TRBV7-2 to TRBJ2-2; TRBD2 matches 9 bases. The V and J ends lost 5 bases and 6 bases, in that order; junction bases with no gene match: 7. The germline V gene encodes CDR1 SGHTA and CDR2 FQGNSA. This CDR3 comprises 15 residues. This chain's CDR3 is CASSLKGTSSGELFF. The DNA of the CDR3 is TGTGCCAGCAGCCTAAAAGGGACTAGCTCCGGGGAGCTGTTTTTT.

V gene TRBV9 combines with J gene TRBJ1-4; D call uncertain. CDR1 SGDLS and CDR2 YYNGEE come from the germline V gene. This CDR3 is 13 amino acids long. The V end was cut by 4 bases, the J end by 7 bases, with 11 bases between. The CDR3: CASSRDGLEKLFF. CDR3 nucleotide sequence: TGTGCCAGCAGCCGGGATGGGCTTGAAAAACTGTTTTTT.

The chain is built from TRBV3-1 (or the pseudogene TRBV3-2) and TRBJ2-2; 7 bases line up with TRBD2. From germline, CDR1 is LGHDT and CDR2 YNNKEL (reference sequence). The CDR3 consists of 17 residues. The ends lost 1 base at V and 1 base at J; junction bases unmatched: 6. CDR3 sequence: CASSQAGGTWNTGELFF. As DNA, the CDR3 is TGTGCCAGCAGCCAAGCCGGGGGGACTTGGAACACCGGGGAGCTGTTTTTT.

The V call is TRBV11-2, the J call TRBJ2-5, with D unclear. The germline V and J ends were trimmed by 2 bases and 2 bases, with 9 bases remaining between them. CDR3 length: 14 amino acids. In germline, CDR1 is SGHAT, CDR2 FQNNGV. The CDR3 loop reads CASSLFPGQETQYF. The CDR3 nucleotides read TGTGCCAGCAGCTTATTCCCCGGTCAAGAGACCCAGTACTTC.

The chain combines TRBV6-2 or TRBV6-3 with TRBJ2-3, with D perhaps TRBD2 (6 bases). This CDR3 contains 15 residues. Germline assignment: CDR1 MNHEY and CDR2 SVGEGT. V shed 2 bases and J shed 0 bases, with 9 bases lying between them. CDR3 nucleotide sequence: TGTGCCAGCAGTTACAGGCGGGGTAGCACAGATACGCAGTATTTT. Translated, it gives CASSYRRGSTDTQYF.

The rearrangement links TRBV11-1 to TRBJ1-4; 8 bases match TRBD1. V shed 5 bases, J shed 8 bases, and the junction held 10 bases outside the gene matches. There are 15 residues in the CDR3. Germline CDR1 SGHAT, CDR2 FQDESV (reference sequence). The CDR3 DNA is TGTGCCAGCAGCCCCGCGACAGGGGCGGGAGAAAAACTGTTTTTT. It translates to CASSPATGAGEKLFF.